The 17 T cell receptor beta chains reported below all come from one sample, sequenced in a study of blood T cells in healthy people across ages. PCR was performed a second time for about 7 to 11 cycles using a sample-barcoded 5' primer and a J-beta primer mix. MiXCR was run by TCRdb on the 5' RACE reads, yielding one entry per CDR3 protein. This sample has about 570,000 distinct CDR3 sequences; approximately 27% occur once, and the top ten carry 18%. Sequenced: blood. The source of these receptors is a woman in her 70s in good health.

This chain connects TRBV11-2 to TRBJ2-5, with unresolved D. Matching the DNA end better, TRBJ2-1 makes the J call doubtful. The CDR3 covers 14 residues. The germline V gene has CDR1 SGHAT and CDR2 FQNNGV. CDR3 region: CASSLRLQEDEQFF. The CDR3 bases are TGTGCCAGCAGCTTAAGGCTGCAAGAGGATGAGCAGTTCTTC.

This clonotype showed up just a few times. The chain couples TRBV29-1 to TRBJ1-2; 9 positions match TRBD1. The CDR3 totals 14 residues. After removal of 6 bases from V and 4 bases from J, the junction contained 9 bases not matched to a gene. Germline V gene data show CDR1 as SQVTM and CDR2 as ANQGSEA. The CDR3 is CSVRRQGGSYGYTF. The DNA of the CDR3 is TGCAGCGTCAGGAGACAGGGGGGCTCCTATGGCTACACCTTC.

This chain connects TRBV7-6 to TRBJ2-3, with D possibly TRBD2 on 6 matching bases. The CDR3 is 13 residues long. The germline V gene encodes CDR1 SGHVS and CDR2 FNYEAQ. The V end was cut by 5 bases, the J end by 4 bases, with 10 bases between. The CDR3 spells CASSAGTADTQYF. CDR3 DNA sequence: TGTGCCAGCAGCGCCGGGACTGCAGATACGCAGTATTTT.

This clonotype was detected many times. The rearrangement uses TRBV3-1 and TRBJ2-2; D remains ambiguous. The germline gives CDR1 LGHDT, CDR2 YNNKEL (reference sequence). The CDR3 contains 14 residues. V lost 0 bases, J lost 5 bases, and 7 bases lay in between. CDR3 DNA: TGTGCCAGCAGCCAAGATGAATGGACCGGGGAGCTGTTTTTT. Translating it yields CASSQDEWTGELFF.

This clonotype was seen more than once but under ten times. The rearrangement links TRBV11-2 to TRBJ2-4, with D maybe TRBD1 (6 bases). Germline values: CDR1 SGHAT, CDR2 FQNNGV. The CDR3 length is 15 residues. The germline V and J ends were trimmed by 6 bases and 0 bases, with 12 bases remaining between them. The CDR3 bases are TGTGCCAGCAGTCTGACAGGACTAGCCAAAAACATTCAGTACTTC. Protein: CASSLTGLAKNIQYF.

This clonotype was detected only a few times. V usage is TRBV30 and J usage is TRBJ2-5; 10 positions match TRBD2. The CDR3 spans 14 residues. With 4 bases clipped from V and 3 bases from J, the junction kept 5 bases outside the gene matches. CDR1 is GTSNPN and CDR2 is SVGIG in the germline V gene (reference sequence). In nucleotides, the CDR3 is TGTGCCTGGAACCCCACTAGCGGGGAAGAGACCCAGTACTTC. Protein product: CAWNPTSGEETQYF. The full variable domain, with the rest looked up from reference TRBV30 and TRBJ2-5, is SQTIHQWPATLVQPVGSPLSLECTVEGTSNPNLYWYRQAAGRGLQLLFYSVGIGQISSEVPQNLSASRPQDRQFILSSKKLLLSDSGFYLCAWNPTSGEETQYFGPGTRLLVL.

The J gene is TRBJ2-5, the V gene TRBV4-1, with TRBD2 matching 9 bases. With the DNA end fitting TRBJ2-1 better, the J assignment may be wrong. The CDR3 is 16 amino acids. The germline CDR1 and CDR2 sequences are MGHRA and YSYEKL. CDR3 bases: TGCGCCAGCAGAAAGGCTGCGGGGGGGCCGGGTAATGAGCAGTTCTTC. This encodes CASRKAAGGPGNEQFF.

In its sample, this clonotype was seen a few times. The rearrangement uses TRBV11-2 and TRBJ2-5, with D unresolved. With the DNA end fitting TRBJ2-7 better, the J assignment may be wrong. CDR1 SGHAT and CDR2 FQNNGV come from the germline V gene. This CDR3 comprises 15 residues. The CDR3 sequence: CASSLGLGVAYEQYF. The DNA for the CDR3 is TGTGCCAGCAGCTTAGGATTAGGAGTAGCCTACGAGCAGTACTTC.

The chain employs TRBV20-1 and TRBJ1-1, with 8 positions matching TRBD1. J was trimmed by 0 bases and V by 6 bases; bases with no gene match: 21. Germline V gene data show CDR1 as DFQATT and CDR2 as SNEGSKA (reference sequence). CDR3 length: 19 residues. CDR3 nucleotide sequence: TGCAGTGCCATCTTACTGAAACCGGGACAGGTAGTTATGAACACTGAAGCTTTCTTT. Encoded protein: CSAILLKPGQVVMNTEAFF.

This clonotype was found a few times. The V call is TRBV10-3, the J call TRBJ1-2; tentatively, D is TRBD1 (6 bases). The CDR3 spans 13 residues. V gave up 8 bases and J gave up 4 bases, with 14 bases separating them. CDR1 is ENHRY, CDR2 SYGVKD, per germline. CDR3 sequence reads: CAILTGPGYGYTF. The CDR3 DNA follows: TGTGCCATCTTGACAGGCCCAGGCTATGGCTACACCTTC.

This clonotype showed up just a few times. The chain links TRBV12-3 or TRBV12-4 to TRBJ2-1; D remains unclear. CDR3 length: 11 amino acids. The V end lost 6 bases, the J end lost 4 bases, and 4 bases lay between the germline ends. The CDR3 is CASRVYNEQFF. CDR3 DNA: TGTGCCAGCAGGGTTTACAATGAGCAGTTCTTC.

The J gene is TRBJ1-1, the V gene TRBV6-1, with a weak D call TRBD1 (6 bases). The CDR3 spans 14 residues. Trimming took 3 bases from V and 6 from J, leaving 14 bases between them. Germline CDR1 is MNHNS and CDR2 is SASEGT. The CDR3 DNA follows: TGTGCCAGCAGTGACAATCGGGGGGCGGCTGAAGCTTTCTTT. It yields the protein CASSDNRGAAEAFF.

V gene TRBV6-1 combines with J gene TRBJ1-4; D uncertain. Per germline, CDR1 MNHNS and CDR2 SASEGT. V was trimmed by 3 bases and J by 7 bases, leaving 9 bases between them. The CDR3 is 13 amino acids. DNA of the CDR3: TGTGCCAGCAGTGATGGATTGGGTGAAAAACTGTTTTTT. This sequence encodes CASSDGLGEKLFF.

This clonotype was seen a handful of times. The CDR3 protein is CASSQGEGAEWHEQFF. CDR3 nucleotide sequence: TGCGCCAGCAGCCAAGGAGAGGGCGCGGAATGGCATGAGCAGTTCTTC. The chain joins TRBV4-3 to TRBJ2-1; tentative D call: TRBD2 (5 bases). This CDR3 region has 16 residues. V dropped 1 base and J dropped 8 bases, with 18 bases sitting between them. Germline V gene sequence: CDR1 LGHNA, CDR2 YSLEER.

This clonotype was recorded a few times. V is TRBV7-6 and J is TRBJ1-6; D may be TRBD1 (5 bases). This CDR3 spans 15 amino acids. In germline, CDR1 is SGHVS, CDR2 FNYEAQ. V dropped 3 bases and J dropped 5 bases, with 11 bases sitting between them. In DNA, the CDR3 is TGTGCCAGCAGCTTGTCGGGGGAAAATAATTCACCCCTCCACTTT. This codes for CASSLSGENNSPLHF.

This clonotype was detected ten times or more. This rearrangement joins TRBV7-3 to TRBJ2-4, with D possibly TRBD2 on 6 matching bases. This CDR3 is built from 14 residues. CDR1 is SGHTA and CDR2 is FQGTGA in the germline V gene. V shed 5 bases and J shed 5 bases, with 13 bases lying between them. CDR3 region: CASSPGGSQNIQYF. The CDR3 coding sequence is TGTGCCAGCAGCCCCGGAGGGTCCCAAAACATTCAGTACTTC.

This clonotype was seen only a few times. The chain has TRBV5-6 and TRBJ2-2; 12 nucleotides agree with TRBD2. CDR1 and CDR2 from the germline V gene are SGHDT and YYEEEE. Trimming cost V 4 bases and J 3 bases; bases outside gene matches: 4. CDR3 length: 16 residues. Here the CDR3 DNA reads TGTGCCAGCAGCCTCTGGACTAGCGGGGACACCGGGGAGCTGTTTTTT. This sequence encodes CASSLWTSGDTGELFF.